The 8 T cell receptor beta chains in this list originate from one sample, sequenced in a study of radiation and T cells in renal cell carcinoma. Time point meaning: blood 4 weeks post-SBRT, at nephrectomy. The treatment: 15 Gy SBRT to primary tumor, nephrectomy 4 weeks later. Sequenced by immunoSEQ multiplex PCR; TCRdb stores in-frame clones only, minus some. The sample gives about 73,000 clones, 83% of which show up once; 2.4% is in the top ten. This specimen was blood, taken from a patient whose treatment included radiotherapy and nephrectomy. Receptor source: a woman aged 60-70 years with renal cell carcinoma.

The chain is built from TRBV7-3 and TRBJ2-6, with a possible D match to TRBD2 (7 bases). Germline-derived CDR1 and CDR2 are SGHTA and FQGTGA. Trimming cost V 5 bases and J 13 bases, with 18 bases left between them. The CDR3 extends over 14 amino acids. CDR3 sequence (DNA): TGTGCCAGCAGCGCCAATGGGGGGGCCCGAGTCCTGACTTTC. Protein: CASSANGGARVLTF.

The chain has TRBV9 and TRBJ2-6; D is unclear. Trimming removed 0 bases at V and 4 bases at J, with 11 bases between. This CDR3 has 16 residues. CDR1 is SGDLS, CDR2 YYNGEE, per germline. CDR3 loop: CASSVVTPSGANVLTF. The CDR3 bases are TGTGCCAGCAGCGTAGTTACCCCCTCCGGGGCCAACGTCCTGACTTTC.

The chain uses TRBV6-1 and TRBJ2-7, with 8 bases that match TRBD1. V shed 4 bases, J shed 2 bases, and the junction held 7 bases outside the gene matches. Germline CDR1 MNHNS, CDR2 SASEGT. The CDR3 covers 15 residues. The CDR3 bases are TGTGCCAGCAGTGTCTCCGGGACAGGACCCTACGAGCAGTACTTC. Protein sequence: CASSVSGTGPYEQYF.

The gene calls are TRBV27 and TRBJ2-7; D is undetermined. V was pared by 4 bases and J by 2 bases, with 12 bases between. Germline CDR1 reads MNHEY; CDR2 reads SMNVEV (reference sequence). The CDR3 runs to 14 residues. CDR3 loop: CASSYDGSTYEQYF. In DNA, the CDR3 is TGTGCCAGCAGTTATGACGGATCAACCTACGAGCAGTACTTC.

Here the CDR3 reads CASSREQGPMKTQYF. Here the CDR3 DNA reads TGCGCCAGCAGTCGAGAACAGGGCCCCATGAAGACGCAGTATTTT. V usage is TRBV5-1 and J usage is TRBJ2-3; a possible D gene is TRBD1 (6 bases). The V end was cut by 5 bases, the J end by 9 bases, with 22 bases between. Germline lookup yields CDR1 SGHRS and CDR2 YFSETQ. CDR3 length: 15 amino acids.

This chain uses TRBV11-3 with TRBJ2-2; D unclear. This CDR3 region has 14 residues. V lost 4 bases and J lost 7, with 13 bases in between. Per the germline V gene, CDR1 is SGHNT and CDR2 is YENEEA. CDR3 DNA sequence: TGTGCCAGCAGCTCGACTGCGGTTGACGGGGAGCTGTTTTTT. It is translated as CASSSTAVDGELFF.

The chain has TRBV6-1 and TRBJ1-4; TRBD1 matches 7 bases. The V and J ends lost 3 bases and 7 bases, in that order; junction bases with no gene match: 11. Germline CDR1 MNHNS, CDR2 SASEGT. The CDR3 totals 16 residues. CDR3 sequence (DNA): TGTGCCAGCAGTGATCAGCCACAGGGGATGGGTGAAAAACTGTTTTTT. Encoded protein: CASSDQPQGMGEKLFF.

Details on this clone: Other DNA sequences of this sample code for an identical CDR3. The genes are TRBV7-9 and TRBJ1-1, with D possibly TRBD1 on 6 matching bases. Germline lookup yields CDR1 SEHNR and CDR2 FQNEAQ (reference sequence). V lost 5 bases to trimming and J lost 4 bases, with 11 bases between them. The CDR3 length is 13 residues. The CDR3 nucleotides read TGTGCCAGCAGCCTCAGGGGCGGCACTGAAGCTTTCTTT. As protein: CASSLRGGTEAFF.